The 17 T cell receptor beta chains below all came from one sample that was sequenced in a study of OX40 agonist ivuxolimab in advanced cancers. Libraries came from the immunoSEQ multiplex PCR assay. TCRdb stores this immuneACCESS table with in-frame sequences only. Part of the clones is absent; in the studies checked, under half of the shortfall reflects unresolved V genes, and no reason is known for the rest. This sample is represented by 60,000 to 65,000 clones; approximately 89% of them were singletons. Of the sample, roughly 0.45% is held by the ten largest clones. Sample: CD4+ or CD8+ T cells sorted from blood, taken in a trial of the OX40 agonist ivuxolimab. These receptors were taken from an adult with an advanced solid tumor such as melanoma, head and neck, liver or kidney cancer.

The chain carries TRBV11-2 and TRBJ1-5, with D unresolved. CDR3 length: 13 residues. The germline gives CDR1 SGHAT, CDR2 FQNNGV. The V end lost 3 bases, the J end lost 5 bases, and 8 bases lay between the germline ends. The CDR3, as DNA: TGTGCCAGCAGCTTGTCGGGTTATCAGCCCCAGCATTTT. Its translation: CASSLSGYQPQHF.

The genes are TRBV30 and TRBJ2-1; perhaps TRBD1 as D (6 bases). With 2 bases removed from V and 1 base from J, the gap between germline ends came to 18 bases. The germline V gene has CDR1 GTSNPN and CDR2 SVGIG (reference sequence). This CDR3 has 17 residues. CDR3 loop: CAWSSGAGDRSYNEQFF. As DNA, the CDR3 is TGTGCCTGGAGTTCAGGGGCCGGGGATCGATCCTACAATGAGCAGTTCTTC.

The chain has TRBV5-1 and TRBJ1-1; D gene uncertain. CDR3 length: 13 amino acids. Per germline, CDR1 SGHRS and CDR2 YFSETQ. V was shortened by 5 bases and J by 0 bases, with 8 bases between the two germline ends. The CDR3 sequence: CASSLAVNTEAFF. DNA for the CDR3: TGCGCCAGCAGTCTGGCAGTGAACACTGAAGCTTTCTTT.

This clone was seen once. V and J are TRBV18 and TRBJ2-5, with TRBD1 matching 7 bases. Near its end, the DNA agrees better with TRBJ2-7, so the J call may be wrong. The CDR3 is made up of 14 amino acids. Germline CDR1 is KGHSH and CDR2 is LQKENI. As DNA, the CDR3 is TGTGCCAGCTCACCGCGACAGGGAACGTACGAGCAGTACTTC. Translated: CASSPRQGTYEQYF.

The chain has TRBV10-3 and TRBJ2-3; 10 nucleotides match TRBD2. Germline CDR1 ENHRY, CDR2 SYGVKD. This CDR3 is built from 16 residues. Germline trimming cut 2 bases from V and 4 bases from J; bases unmatched to any gene: 6. CDR3 sequence: CAISEKSGTSADTQYF. CDR3 DNA sequence: TGTGCCATCAGTGAGAAGTCCGGGACTAGCGCAGATACGCAGTATTTT.

This clone was seen a single time. The V call is TRBV19, the J call TRBJ2-1, with 8 bases that match TRBD2. Trimming removed 8 bases from V and 3 bases from J; junction bases left unmatched: 9. Germline V CDR1 and CDR2: LNHDA, SQIVND (reference sequence). This CDR3 has 15 residues. The CDR3 reads CASPGGRAHYNEQFF. CDR3 bases: TGTGCCAGTCCGGGGGGGCGGGCTCACTACAATGAGCAGTTCTTC.

The V gene is TRBV30, the J gene TRBJ2-7; 9 bases line up with TRBD2. Germline V CDR1 and CDR2: GTSNPN, SVGIG (reference sequence). V shed 2 bases and J 6 bases; nucleotides not matched to a gene: 8. This CDR3 is built from 14 residues. The CDR3: CAWSSGGRAGEQYF. The CDR3 coding sequence is TGTGCCTGGAGTTCTGGCGGGAGGGCCGGCGAGCAGTACTTC. The full variable domain, its missing parts supplied by reference TRBV30 and TRBJ2-7, is SQTIHQWPATLVQPVGSPLSLECTVEGTSNPNLYWYRQAAGRGLQLLFYSVGIGQISSEVPQNLSASRPQDRQFILSSKKLLLSDSGFYLCAWSSGGRAGEQYFGPGTRLTVT.

Here the CDR3 reads CASSYSHGLAYEQYF. CDR3 DNA: TGTGCCAGCAGTTACTCCCACGGACTAGCCTACGAGCAGTACTTC. The gene calls are TRBV6-5 and TRBJ2-5; 7 bases fit TRBD2. The last part of the DNA fits TRBJ2-7 better; the J call may be wrong. CDR1 MNHEY and CDR2 SVGAGI come from the germline V gene. This CDR3 is built from 15 residues.

The J gene is TRBJ1-3, the V gene TRBV6-5; no reliable D call. The length of the CDR3 is 15 residues. CDR1 and CDR2 from the germline V gene are MNHEY and SVGAGI. V gave up 0 bases and J gave up 4 bases, with 10 bases separating them. Written as DNA, the CDR3 is TGTGCCAGCAGTTACTCAGGAGGGAGCGGAAACACCATATATTTT. This sequence encodes CASSYSGGSGNTIYF.

The chain is built from TRBV29-1 and TRBJ2-2; no definite D call. This CDR3 spans 11 amino acids. Trimming left V 4 bases short and J 2 bases short, with 2 bases between. Germline CDR1 reads SQVTM; CDR2 reads ANQGSEA. This chain's CDR3 is CSVVNTGELFF. CDR3 nucleotides: TGCAGCGTTGTCAACACCGGGGAGCTGTTTTTT.

The sample holds one count of this clone. This rearrangement joins TRBV9 to TRBJ1-1; D unresolved. Germline CDR1 and CDR2: SGDLS and YYNGEE. V gave up 0 bases and J gave up 4 bases, with 13 bases separating them. This CDR3 has 15 residues. The CDR3 DNA sequence: TGTGCCAGCAGCGTAGGGAATCGCATTGGCACTGAAGCTTTCTTT. Translating it yields CASSVGNRIGTEAFF.

This sequence joins TRBV11-3 and TRBJ1-2, with 8 bases lining up with TRBD1. CDR1 is SGHNT, CDR2 YENEEA, per germline. After removal of 3 bases from V and 8 bases from J, the junction contained 14 bases not matched to a gene. The CDR3 has 16 amino acids. CDR3 nucleotides: TGTGCCAGCAGCTTCGTCCAGGGGGCGCGGTTTTACGGCTACACCTTC. Residues: CASSFVQGARFYGYTF.

V usage is TRBV6-1 and J usage is TRBJ1-3; 9 bases are a match to TRBD1. The J segment lost 6 bases and the V segment lost 2 bases, leaving 8 bases of the junction unmatched. CDR3 length: 16 amino acids. Per germline, CDR1 MNHNS and CDR2 SASEGT. The CDR3 here is CASSERTGAVANTIYF. The CDR3 region has the DNA TGTGCCAGCAGTGAAAGGACAGGGGCCGTCGCAAACACCATATATTTT.

This clone was counted only a few times. The V and J genes are TRBV27 and TRBJ2-7, with D perhaps TRBD1 or TRBD2 (5 bases each). Trimming removed 6 bases from V and 2 bases from J, with 14 bases in between. The CDR3 extends over 14 amino acids. Germline CDR1 and CDR2: MNHEY and SMNVEV (reference sequence). CDR3 sequence: CASRVGRLTYEQYF. The CDR3, as DNA: TGTGCCAGCAGAGTGGGACGGCTCACCTACGAGCAGTACTTC.

The gene calls are TRBV6-5 and TRBJ2-7; 7 bases are a match to TRBD1. V was clipped by 4 bases and J by 1 base; unmatched bases: 4. There are 14 residues in the CDR3. Germline lookup yields CDR1 MNHEY and CDR2 SVGAGI. In nucleotides, the CDR3 is TGTGCCAGCAGTTCGGGACAGATTTCCTACGAGCAGTACTTC. It specifies CASSSGQISYEQYF.

This chain joins TRBV18 and TRBJ2-5; D remains unclear. V was clipped by 2 bases and J by 1 base, with 14 bases between them. The CDR3 consists of 16 residues. From germline, CDR1 is KGHSH and CDR2 LQKENI. In nucleotides, the CDR3 is TGTGCCAGCTCACCAAATGTAGGGTTTTCCCAAGAGACCCAGTACTTC. It is translated as CASSPNVGFSQETQYF.

The rearrangement links TRBV6-5 to TRBJ1-2; unclear D gene. CDR1 and CDR2 (germline): MNHEY, SVGAGI. The CDR3 length is 15 residues. Trimming shortened V by 4 bases and J by 0 bases, and 12 bases separated the two germline ends. CDR3 nucleotide sequence: TGTGCCAGCAGTTCTACCCGACGGACTAACTATGGCTACACCTTC. This translates into CASSSTRRTNYGYTF.